A single sample gave rise to the 29 T cell receptor beta chains below, sequenced in a study of cytomegalovirus exposure and HLA in healthy donors (TCRdb year 2017). Library preparation was by the immunoSEQ multiplex PCR assay. The table was pulled from immuneACCESS by TCRdb, which kept in-frame rearrangements only. Such tables lose some clones; where checked, under half of the loss comes from unresolved V genes, and the rest has no known cause. The sample table records 180,000 or so clones; around nine tenths of these occur just once. The biggest ten clones account for roughly 2.6% of the sample. The sample comprised PBMCs. These receptors originate from a man aged 18 to 29 in good health and CMV-seropositive.

This chain uses TRBV7-2 with TRBJ1-5; D may be TRBD1 (5 bases). The germline V gene has CDR1 SGHTA and CDR2 FQGNSA. The length of the CDR3 is 14 residues. V was cut by 1 base and J by 5 bases, with 9 bases left in between. CDR3 nucleotide sequence: TGTGCCAGCAGCTTAGTGCTAGGGGATCAGCCCCAGCATTTT. This codes for CASSLVLGDQPQHF.

The chain joins TRBV4-2 to TRBJ1-3; unclear D gene. Trimming took off 0 bases at V and 1 base at J, with 7 bases between the two ends. Looked up from germline, CDR1 is LGHNA and CDR2 is YNFKEQ. There are 15 residues in the CDR3. This CDR3 reads CASSQETGSGNTIYF. The DNA for the CDR3 is TGTGCCAGCAGCCAAGAAACCGGGTCTGGAAACACCATATATTTT.

The rearrangement links TRBV6-1 to TRBJ1-2; the D gene is possibly TRBD1 (6 bases). V was shortened by 4 bases and J by 4 bases, with 10 bases between the two germline ends. Germline CDR1 and CDR2: MNHNS and SASEGT. This CDR3 contains 13 residues. The CDR3 bases are TGTGCCAGCAGTGTCACAGGGATCTATGGCTACACCTTC. Translation gives CASSVTGIYGYTF.

V is TRBV7-2 and J is TRBJ2-7; D is possibly TRBD2 (7 bases). Germline V CDR1 and CDR2: SGHTA, FQGNSA. The CDR3 is 14 residues long. Trimming took 3 bases from V and 4 from J, leaving 13 bases between them. The CDR3 nucleotides are TGTGCCAGCAGCTTGGGGGGGGCGAGGTACGAGCAGTACTTC. This codes for CASSLGGARYEQYF.

V is TRBV4-3 and J is TRBJ1-2, with 9 bases fitting TRBD1. With V trimmed by 2 bases and J by 6 bases, 13 bases remained unmatched. CDR1 and CDR2 (germline): LGHNA, YSLEER. CDR3 length equals 17 residues. The CDR3 loop reads CASSQPLPGQGHDGYTF. The DNA for the CDR3 is TGCGCCAGCAGCCAACCCTTACCGGGACAGGGTCACGATGGCTACACCTTC.

The chain links TRBV29-1 to TRBJ2-7; 7 bases match TRBD1. V lost 6 bases and J lost 10; bases outside the gene matches: 9. Per the germline V gene, CDR1 is SQVTM and CDR2 is ANQGSEA. The CDR3 contains 11 residues. Here the CDR3 reads CSVVGRDSQYF. The CDR3 nucleotides are TGCAGCGTCGTCGGACGGGACAGTCAGTACTTC.

This clone has only one observation. V usage is TRBV5-1 and J usage is TRBJ2-1; 13 nucleotides align to TRBD2. The CDR3 totals 16 residues. The V and J ends lost 0 bases and 9 bases, in that order; junction bases with no gene match: 6. The germline V gene encodes CDR1 SGHRS and CDR2 YFSETQ. The CDR3 sequence is CASSLAGTSGILEQFF. DNA of the CDR3: TGCGCCAGCAGCTTGGCCGGGACTAGCGGGATCCTTGAGCAGTTCTTC.

The chain joins TRBV7-9 to TRBJ1-1; 7 nucleotides line up with TRBD1. Germline assignment: CDR1 SEHNR and CDR2 FQNEAQ (reference sequence). Trimming removed 7 bases from V and 0 bases from J; junction bases left unmatched: 11. The CDR3 length is 16 residues. CDR3 sequence reads: CASTPLGGQMNTEAFF. DNA for the CDR3: TGTGCCAGCACCCCGCTTGGGGGACAGATGAACACTGAAGCTTTCTTT. Combining the CDR3 with reference TRBV7-9 and TRBJ1-1 gives the whole variable domain DTGVSQNPRHKITKRGQNVTFRCDPISEHNRLYWYRQTLGQGPEFLTYFQNEAQLEKSRLLSDRFSAERPKGSFSTLEIQRTEQGDSAMYLCASTPLGGQMNTEAFFGQGTRLTVV.

CDR3 protein: CASSRGAEKADTQYF. CDR3 bases: TGTGCCAGCAGCCGTGGAGCGGAAAAGGCAGATACGCAGTATTTT. This chain uses TRBV7-9 with TRBJ2-3; TRBD2 is a possible D gene (5 bases). The CDR3 has 15 residues. Germline CDR1 is SEHNR and CDR2 is FQNEAQ (reference sequence). V was pared by 5 bases and J by 4 bases, with 16 bases between.

The genes are TRBV7-9 and TRBJ2-3; D is perhaps TRBD2 (5 bases). CDR3 length: 13 amino acids. V was shortened by 6 bases and J by 3 bases, with 10 bases between the two germline ends. Germline V gives CDR1 SEHNR, CDR2 FQNEAQ (reference sequence). CDR3 DNA: TGTGCCAGCAGGGACTGGTCGACAGATACGCAGTATTTT. Translating gives CASRDWSTDTQYF. The full variable domain, rest sourced from reference TRBV7-9 and TRBJ2-3, is DTGVSQNPRHKITKRGQNVTFRCDPISEHNRLYWYRQTLGQGPEFLTYFQNEAQLEKSRLLSDRFSAERPKGSFSTLEIQRTEQGDSAMYLCASRDWSTDTQYFGPGTRLTVL.

In nucleotides, the CDR3 is TGTGCCAGCAGTCCCCGGGACAGGGGGGTAGAGCAGTACTTC. It is translated as CASSPRDRGVEQYF. This sequence joins TRBV27 and TRBJ2-7; the match to TRBD1 covers 11 bases. After removal of 5 bases from V and 7 bases from J, the junction contained 7 bases not matched to a gene. The germline gives CDR1 MNHEY, CDR2 SMNVEV (reference sequence). The CDR3 sequence is 14 residues long.

This clone was recorded a few times. V is TRBV11-2 and J is TRBJ1-5; D remains unclear. CDR1 is SGHAT and CDR2 is FQNNGV in the germline V gene. The V end lost 1 base, the J end lost 6 bases, and 7 bases lay between the germline ends. CDR3 length: 13 amino acids. The CDR3 coding sequence is TGTGCCAGCAGCTTAGCCCTAACTCAGCCCCAGCATTTT. Its translation: CASSLALTQPQHF.

This chain uses TRBV7-6 with TRBJ2-1, with D perhaps TRBD1 (6 bases). V gave up 5 bases and J gave up 0 bases, with 11 bases separating them. Germline V gene sequence: CDR1 SGHVS, CDR2 FNYEAQ. This CDR3 spans 15 amino acids. In nucleotides, the CDR3 is TGTGCCAGCAGCCCGGACAGTTACTCCTACAATGAGCAGTTCTTC. This gives the protein CASSPDSYSYNEQFF.

The chain couples TRBV4-1 to TRBJ2-3; no definite D call. There are 18 residues in the CDR3. The V end was cut by 0 bases, the J end by 1 base, with 17 bases between. Germline assignment: CDR1 MGHRA and CDR2 YSYEKL. The chain's CDR3 is CASSQDLASVLGTDTQYF. Written as DNA, the CDR3 is TGCGCCAGCAGCCAAGATCTTGCTTCGGTGCTCGGCACAGATACGCAGTATTTT.

The chain is built from TRBV13 and TRBJ1-1, with TRBD1 matching over 8 bases. V was pared by 5 bases and J by 11 bases, with 7 bases of the junction left unmatched. The length of the CDR3 is 12 residues. Germline CDR1 and CDR2: PRHDT and FYEKMQ (reference sequence). CDR3 DNA: TGTGCCAGCAGCCTCGACAGGGGTCAGGCTTTCTTT. This gives the protein CASSLDRGQAFF.

The rearrangement uses TRBV27 and TRBJ2-7; tentative D call: TRBD1 (5 bases). The V and J ends lost 5 bases and 1 base respectively, with 21 bases between them. Germline-derived CDR1 and CDR2 are MNHEY and SMNVEV (reference sequence). The CDR3 length is 17 residues. The CDR3 DNA reads as TGTGCCAGCAGTACCAACTTCCCAGGGCCCCGGTCCTACGAGCAGTACTTC. It encodes CASSTNFPGPRSYEQYF.

The J gene is TRBJ1-5, the V gene TRBV6-1, with 12 bases matching TRBD1. V was clipped by 1 base and J by 13 bases; unmatched bases: 8. The germline gives CDR1 MNHNS, CDR2 SASEGT. The CDR3 runs to 15 residues. As DNA, the CDR3 is TGTGCCAGCAGTGAAGAAGGGACAGGGGGCGCGGGGCAGCATTTT. Its protein product is CASSEEGTGGAGQHF.

CDR3 DNA sequence: TGTGCCAGCACCCCCGGGAGGTCCATTTACGAGCAGTACTTC. This gives the protein CASTPGRSIYEQYF. The chain couples TRBV7-2 to TRBJ2-7, with 7 bases aligning to TRBD2. The trim removed 7 bases at V and 4 bases at J, leaving 10 bases unmatched. This CDR3 is 14 amino acids long. The V gene's germline CDR1 is SGHTA and CDR2 FQGNSA.

V usage is TRBV29-1 and J usage is TRBJ1-4, with unresolved D. The germline V gene has CDR1 SQVTM and CDR2 ANQGSEA. V lost 1 base to trimming and J lost 7 bases, with 13 bases between them. The CDR3 spans 14 residues. The CDR3 sequence: CSVEATLGGEKLFF. The CDR3 DNA reads as TGCAGCGTTGAAGCGACATTAGGTGGTGAAAAACTGTTTTTT.

The rearrangement joins TRBV4-3 to TRBJ2-3; TRBD2 aligns across 12 bases. The germline CDR1 and CDR2 sequences are LGHNA and YSLEER. CDR3 length equals 17 residues. V shed 2 bases, J shed 1 base, and the junction held 4 bases outside the gene matches. This CDR3 reads CASSQTRLAGGTDTQYF. CDR3 in DNA: TGCGCCAGCAGCCAAACTAGACTAGCGGGAGGCACAGATACGCAGTATTTT.

V is TRBV27 and J is TRBJ1-2, with D possibly TRBD1 on 5 matching bases. The CDR3 consists of 14 residues. V lost 6 bases and J lost 3, with 14 bases in between. Germline V CDR1 and CDR2: MNHEY, SMNVEV (reference sequence). The CDR3 sequence: CASRGLGPYYGYTF. CDR3 nucleotides: TGTGCCAGCAGGGGGCTGGGCCCTTACTATGGCTACACCTTC.

J is TRBJ1-1 and V is TRBV7-2; D gene ambiguous. The V gene lost 4 bases and the J gene lost 1 base, with 10 bases spanning the gap. The length of the CDR3 is 14 residues. CDR1 and CDR2 (germline): SGHTA, FQGNSA. The CDR3 region is CASSSSLSNTEAFF. CDR3 DNA sequence: TGTGCCAGCAGCTCTAGCCTGTCGAACACTGAAGCTTTCTTT.

This clone turned up a few times. The chain has TRBV15 and TRBJ2-1; TRBD2 matches at 8 bases. The CDR3 extends over 18 amino acids. V was pared by 3 bases and J by 9 bases, with 19 bases of the junction left unmatched. The germline V gene encodes CDR1 LNHNV and CDR2 YYDKDF (reference sequence). CDR3 DNA sequence: TGTGCCACCAGCAGGGCTTTCGGCGGGGGGACCCGGTCTGGTGAGCAGTTCTTC. This gives the protein CATSRAFGGGTRSGEQFF.

This chain connects TRBV5-6 to TRBJ2-3; D is ambiguous. Deletions cut 3 bases from V and 1 base from J, with 9 bases between. The CDR3 contains 14 residues. Germline V gene data show CDR1 as SGHDT and CDR2 as YYEEEE. The CDR3 bases are TGTGCCAGCAGCTCAGGTTGGGGCACAGATACGCAGTATTTT. This translates into CASSSGWGTDTQYF.

This chain links TRBV27 with TRBJ2-1; 9 positions match TRBD2. CDR1 is MNHEY and CDR2 is SMNVEV in the germline V gene (reference sequence). The V gene end was trimmed by 5 bases and the J gene end by 2 bases; junction bases not matched to a gene: 7. CDR3 length equals 16 residues. CDR3 residues: CASSTLAGATYNEQFF. The DNA for the CDR3 is TGTGCCAGCAGTACATTAGCGGGAGCCACCTACAATGAGCAGTTCTTC.

This clone is a singleton in its sample. The V call is TRBV19, the J call TRBJ1-6; a possible D gene is TRBD1 (6 bases). Germline loops: CDR1 LNHDA, CDR2 SQIVND (reference sequence). The CDR3 extends over 14 amino acids. Trimming cost V 9 bases and J 7 bases, with 16 bases left between them. CDR3 in DNA: TGTGCCAGCCACAACAGGGCCGGGAATTCACCCCTCCACTTT. Translating gives CASHNRAGNSPLHF.

The chain links TRBV5-8 to TRBJ2-6; TRBD1 matches 7 bases. CDR1 and CDR2 (germline): SGHTS, YDEGEE. This CDR3 spans 20 amino acids. V trimming: 2 bases; J trimming: 0 bases; junction bases outside the gene matches: 14. CDR3 protein: CASSFINPKGQLSGANVLTF. In DNA form, the CDR3 reads TGTGCCAGCAGCTTCATAAACCCAAAGGGACAGCTCTCTGGGGCCAACGTCCTGACTTTC.

This clone has just one count. The rearrangement links TRBV9 to TRBJ2-7, with TRBD1 matching over 8 bases. The germline V gene encodes CDR1 SGDLS and CDR2 YYNGEE. This CDR3 has 15 residues. With V trimmed by 4 bases and J by 0 bases, 6 bases remained unmatched. The chain's CDR3 is CASSSGTGPSYEQYF. The CDR3 bases are TGTGCCAGCAGCTCAGGGACAGGCCCCTCCTACGAGCAGTACTTC. Using reference TRBV9 and TRBJ2-7 for the parts outside the CDR3, the full variable domain is DSGVTQTPKHLITATGQRVTLRCSPRSGDLSVYWYQQSLDQGLQFLIQYYNGEERAKGNILERFSAQQFPDLHSELNLSSLELGDSALYFCASSSGTGPSYEQYFGPGTRLTVT.

A word on this clone: An end of the junction does not agree with germline; a read error may underlie this. The chain recombines TRBV6-1 with TRBJ2-2; 8 bases match TRBD1. The CDR3 covers 14 residues. Germline lookup yields CDR1 MNHNS and CDR2 SASEGT. Here the CDR3 reads CASREAGGAGELFF. As DNA, the CDR3 is TGTGCCAGCAGGGAAGCAGGGGGCGCCGGGGAGCTGTTTTTT.